Listed here are 8 T cell receptor beta chains from one sample, sequenced in a study of OX40 agonist ivuxolimab in advanced cancers. Some clones are missing from TCRdb's copy, which holds only in-frame ones; the method was immunoSEQ multiplex PCR. The table shows 55,000 to 80,000 clones, with 86% occurring only once. Sequencing was performed on CD4+ or CD8+ T cells sorted from blood, taken in a trial of the OX40 agonist ivuxolimab. The receptors come from an adult with an advanced solid tumor such as melanoma, head and neck, liver or kidney cancer.

This chain uses TRBV9 with TRBJ1-2, with unresolved D. Germline V CDR1 and CDR2: SGDLS, YYNGEE. The CDR3 spans 14 residues. V gave up 5 bases and J gave up 1 base, with 12 bases separating them. In DNA, the CDR3 is TGTGCCAGCAGTCGCGAGGAGGGTAACTATGGCTACACCTTC. Its translation is CASSREEGNYGYTF.

The chain joins TRBV18 to TRBJ2-6; no reliable D call. The CDR3 length is 15 residues. The germline gives CDR1 KGHSH, CDR2 LQKENI. Trimming pared 3 bases from V and 6 bases from J, leaving 12 bases between. The CDR3 region has the DNA TGTGCCAGCTCACCTTACGAGTTACAGGCCAACGTCCTGACTTTC. Amino acid sequence: CASSPYELQANVLTF.

This clone was seen only a few times. V gene TRBV5-8 combines with J gene TRBJ2-7, with D unclear. Trimming removed 4 bases at V and 5 bases at J, with 16 bases between. The V gene's germline CDR1 is SGHTS and CDR2 YDEGEE. This CDR3 contains 14 residues. CDR3 sequence: CASSALTHQDEQYF. In DNA, the CDR3 is TGTGCCAGCAGCGCCTTAACTCATCAAGACGAGCAGTACTTC.

The chain couples TRBV4-3 to TRBJ1-3; 7 positions agree with TRBD1. The CDR3 loop spans 14 amino acids. V was clipped by 4 bases and J by 3 bases; unmatched bases: 3. The V gene's germline CDR1 is LGHNA and CDR2 YSLEER. This CDR3 reads CASSPRGIGNTIYF. The CDR3 DNA sequence: TGCGCCAGCAGCCCCAGGGGGATTGGAAACACCATATATTTT.

The CDR3 sequence is CASSFRTGQGQYF. CDR3 bases: TGTGCCAGCAGTTTCCGGACAGGCCAAGGGCAGTACTTC. The chain combines TRBV28 with TRBJ2-5; 7 bases agree with TRBD1. The germline V gene has CDR1 MDHEN and CDR2 SYDVKM. Unmatched junction bases numbered 9, after V lost 3 bases and J lost 11 bases. The CDR3 is 13 residues long.

Concerning this clone: One junction end disagrees with the germline gene, perhaps due to a read error. The gene calls are TRBV6-5 and TRBJ1-2, with 9 positions matching TRBD1. The germline gives CDR1 MNHEY, CDR2 SVGAGI. The CDR3 consists of 14 residues. The CDR3 reads CASSYRLSGTGISF. The CDR3 bases are TGTGCCAGCAGTTATCGTCTATCCGGGACAGGGATCTCCTTC.

The rearrangement uses TRBV4-3 and TRBJ2-7; D gene uncertain. With 1 base removed from V and 0 bases from J, the gap between germline ends came to 7 bases. Germline CDR1 and CDR2: LGHNA and YSLEER. The CDR3 covers 14 residues. As DNA, the CDR3 is TGCGCCAGCAGCCAAGTGTTGACCTCCTACGAGCAGTACTTC. Protein sequence: CASSQVLTSYEQYF.

V is TRBV6-6 and J is TRBJ2-3; 9 nucleotides match TRBD1. Germline V gives CDR1 MNHNY, CDR2 SVGAGI (reference sequence). The CDR3 length is 13 residues. V lost 6 bases and J lost 3; bases outside the gene matches: 1. The CDR3 spells CASRDRGTDTQYF. CDR3 nucleotides: TGTGCCAGCAGGGACAGGGGAACAGATACGCAGTATTTT.